Described below is a single T cell receptor (beta chain) sequence and its context. The data originate from a study of blood T cell repertoires in COVID-19. Study-wide context: Nucleic acid was either cDNA or gDNA, and it came from T cells, B-cell-depleted T cells, or PBMCs.

Authors' data handling: Amplification of reference gene primers provided the estimated nucleated cell counts. The protocol was immunoSEQ multiplex PCR, while the TCRdb copy is restricted to in-frame clones and leaves out a portion. The V and J calls and clone size are taken from that table; D and trimming were inferred from the DNA. The data show around 300,000 clones, over 75% seen once. V gave up 2 bases and J gave up 2 bases; unmatched junction bases: 4. CDR3 length: 17 residues. The germline V gene has CDR1 WSHSY and CDR2 SAAADI. The source is a man aged 18 to 30 with active or convalescent COVID-19. The sequenced sample was peripheral blood. The gene calls are TRBV10-2 and TRBJ2-1, with TRBD2 identical over 12 bases. The CDR3 nucleotides read TGCGCCAGCAGTGAGACTAGCGGGGGGCCCACCTACAATGAGCAGTTCTTC. Its protein is CASSETSGGPTYNEQFF.